This T cell receptor (beta chain) derives from a study of T cell responses to AZD1222 COVID-19 vaccine. Study outcomes and limitations: Clonal diversity was possibly underestimated; the donors were predominantly white British and more often female. Reports indicate that nearly half of spike-specific TCRs are directed at unmutated variant regions.

The length of the CDR3 is 13 residues. V shed 6 bases, J shed 1 base, and the junction held 1 base outside the gene matches. CDR1 is SNHLY and CDR2 is FYNNEI in the germline V gene. Sequencing used immunoSEQ multiplex PCR; TCRdb keeps in-frame clones, though not all of them. The sample lists approximately 110,000 clones; around 86% were seen once. As to this clone: Its matching antigen is unknown.

The material sequenced was peripheral blood, taken on day 0 of AZD1222 vaccination. The chain carries TRBV2 and TRBJ1-1; 8 nucleotides agree with TRBD1. This TCR came from an adult in good health. The CDR3 DNA sequence: TGTGCCAGCAGCGGACAGGGGAACACTGAAGCTTTCTTT. It encodes CASSGQGNTEAFF. Together with reference TRBV2 and TRBJ1-1, the CDR3 gives the full variable domain: EPEVTQTPSHQVTQMGQEVILRCVPISNHLYFYWYRQILGQKVEFLVSFYNNEISEKSEIFDDQFSVERPDGSNFTLKIRSTKLEDSAMYFCASSGQGNTEAFFGQGTRLTVV.